Below are 2 T cell receptor beta chains sequenced from a single sample in a study of patients and donors after allogeneic stem cell transplantation. TCRdb reprocessed the RT-PCR reads via MiXCR and lists one record per CDR3 protein. Altogether 390,000 or so distinct CDR3 sequences are present, around 15% being singletons, with the ten largest covering less than 9.5%. Sequencing was carried out using blood, either unsorted or a sorted T cell fraction (not recorded which). Receptor source: a human donor who was either an allogeneic HSCT recipient or a stem cell or donor lymphocyte infusion donor (not recorded which). It is not recorded whose cells these are; they may come from a transplant donor.

About this clonotype: The junction does not match germline at one end; this may be a read error. CDR3 loop: CASSVLEPNTEVFF. The CDR3 nucleotides are TGTGCCAGTAGTGTTCTTGAACCCAACACTGAAGTTTTCTTT. The chain recombines TRBV19 with TRBJ1-1; D is unresolved. The germline CDR1 and CDR2 sequences are LNHDA and SQIVND (reference sequence). The CDR3 is 14 residues long.

The chain combines TRBV5-1 with TRBJ2-1; weak D call: TRBD2 (5 bases). CDR3 size: 14 residues. Germline-derived CDR1 and CDR2 are SGHRS and YFSETQ. V lost 7 bases and J lost 5, with 16 bases in between. The DNA of the CDR3 is TGCGCCAGCTCTTCCTCCGGGGTTAACAATGAGCAGTTCTTC. Amino acids: CASSSSGVNNEQFF.